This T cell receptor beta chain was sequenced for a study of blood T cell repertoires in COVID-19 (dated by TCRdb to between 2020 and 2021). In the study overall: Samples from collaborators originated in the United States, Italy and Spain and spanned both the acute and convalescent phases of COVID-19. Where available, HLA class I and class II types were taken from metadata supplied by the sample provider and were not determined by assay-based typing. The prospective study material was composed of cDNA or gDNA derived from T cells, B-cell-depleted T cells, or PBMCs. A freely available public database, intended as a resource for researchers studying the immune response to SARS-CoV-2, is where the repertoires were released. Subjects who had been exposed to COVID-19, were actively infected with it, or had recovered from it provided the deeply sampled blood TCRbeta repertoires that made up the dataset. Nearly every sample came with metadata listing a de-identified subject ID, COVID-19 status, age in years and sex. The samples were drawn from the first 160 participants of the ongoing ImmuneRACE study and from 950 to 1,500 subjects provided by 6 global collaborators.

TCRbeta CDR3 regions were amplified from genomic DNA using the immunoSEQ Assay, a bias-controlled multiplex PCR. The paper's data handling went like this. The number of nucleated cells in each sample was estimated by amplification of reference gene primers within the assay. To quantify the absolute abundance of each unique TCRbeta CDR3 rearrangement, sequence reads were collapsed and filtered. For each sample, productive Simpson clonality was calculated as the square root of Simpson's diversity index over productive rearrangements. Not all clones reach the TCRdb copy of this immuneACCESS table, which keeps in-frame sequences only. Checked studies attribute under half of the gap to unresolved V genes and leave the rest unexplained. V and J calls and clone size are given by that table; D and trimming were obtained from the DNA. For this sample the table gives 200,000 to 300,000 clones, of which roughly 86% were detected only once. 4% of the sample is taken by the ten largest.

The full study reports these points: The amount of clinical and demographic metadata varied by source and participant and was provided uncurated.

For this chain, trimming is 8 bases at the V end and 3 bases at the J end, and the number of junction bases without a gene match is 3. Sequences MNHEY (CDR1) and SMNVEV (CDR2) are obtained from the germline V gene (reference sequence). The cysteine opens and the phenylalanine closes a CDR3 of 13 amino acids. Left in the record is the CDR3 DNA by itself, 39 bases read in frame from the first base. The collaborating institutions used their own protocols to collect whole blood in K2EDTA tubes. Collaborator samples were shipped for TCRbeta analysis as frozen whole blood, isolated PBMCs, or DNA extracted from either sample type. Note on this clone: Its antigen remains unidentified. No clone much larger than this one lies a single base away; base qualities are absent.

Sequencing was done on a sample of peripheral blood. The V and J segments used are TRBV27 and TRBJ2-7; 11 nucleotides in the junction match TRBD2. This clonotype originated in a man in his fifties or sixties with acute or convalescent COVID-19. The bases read TGTGCCAGCTCGACTAGCGGGAACTACGAGCAGTACTTC. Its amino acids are CASSTSGNYEQYF.